This entry lists 22 T cell receptor beta chains sequenced from one sample in a study of blood T cell repertoires in COVID-19. Produced via immunoSEQ multiplex PCR; TCRdb's table is partial and in-frame only. The data show 130,000 to 150,000 clones, with approximately 80% seen just once and roughly 2.9% held by the top ten. Sequencing input: peripheral blood. The receptors stem from a woman aged 40 to 50 with active or convalescent COVID-19.

The V gene is TRBV7-9, the J gene TRBJ1-2, with D maybe TRBD1 (5 bases). Germline CDR1 and CDR2: SEHNR and FQNEAQ (reference sequence). CDR3 length: 13 amino acids. Trimming pared 5 bases from V and 8 bases from J, leaving 15 bases between. The CDR3 sequence: CASSLTGLGGYTF. The CDR3 bases are TGTGCCAGCAGCCTAACAGGATTGGGGGGCTACACCTTC.

This clone was counted once. This chain joins TRBV25-1 and TRBJ1-1; D gene unclear. Germline V gene data show CDR1 as MGHDK and CDR2 as SYGVNS. CDR3 size: 12 residues. Trimming stripped 3 bases from V and 11 bases from J, with 13 bases between. The CDR3 spells CASSDRRSSAFF. The DNA of the CDR3 is TGTGCCAGCAGTGACCGCAGATCTTCGGCTTTCTTT.

V and J are TRBV10-3 and TRBJ1-2; the D gene is possibly TRBD1 (6 bases). The CDR3 runs 13 residues. Per the germline V gene, CDR1 is ENHRY and CDR2 is SYGVKD. Trimming cost V 0 bases and J 6 bases, with 8 bases left between them. The CDR3 sequence is CAISESQGNGYTF. For the CDR3, the DNA is TGTGCCATCAGTGAGTCACAGGGTAATGGCTACACCTTC.

The CDR3 nucleotides are TGTGCCAGCAGCCAGTCCCTAGCGCCAGATACGCAGTATTTT. Its translation: CASSQSLAPDTQYF. The J gene is TRBJ2-3, the V gene TRBV3-1 (or the pseudogene TRBV3-2), with a weak D call TRBD2 (6 bases). CDR1 is LGHDT, CDR2 YNNKEL, per germline (reference sequence). This CDR3 comprises 14 residues. V lost 3 bases, J lost 4 bases, and 11 bases lay in between.

This clone appeared a single time. The chain has TRBV5-1 and TRBJ1-2; 7 positions agree with TRBD1. CDR1 and CDR2 (germline): SGHRS, YFSETQ. V trimming: 4 bases; J trimming: 2 bases; junction bases outside the gene matches: 2. The CDR3 has 13 amino acids. CDR3: CASSRTGNYGYTF. CDR3 in DNA: TGCGCCAGCAGCAGGACAGGCAACTATGGCTACACCTTC. Full variable domain (rest looked up from reference TRBV5-1 and TRBJ1-2): KAGVTQTPRYLIKTRGQQVTLSCSPISGHRSVSWYQQTPGQGLQFLFEYFSETQRNKGNFPGRFSGRQFSNSRSEMNVSTLELGDSALYLCASSRTGNYGYTFGSGTRLTVV.

The chain carries TRBV10-1 and TRBJ1-3, with TRBD1 as a possible D gene (6 bases). V lost 5 bases and J lost 2, with 16 bases in between. The CDR3 covers 16 residues. Germline V gene sequence: CDR1 WNHNN, CDR2 SYGVQD (reference sequence). The CDR3 nucleotides read TGCGCCAGCAGTCTTTTACAGGGTACTCCTGGAAACACCATATATTTT. Encoded protein: CASSLLQGTPGNTIYF.

The V call is TRBV30, the J call TRBJ1-4; D is unclear. The CDR3 extends over 11 amino acids. Looked up from germline, CDR1 is GTSNPN and CDR2 is SVGIG (reference sequence). The V end was cut by 2 bases, the J end by 7 bases, with 5 bases between. CDR3 protein: CAWSQAEKLFF. The CDR3 coding sequence is TGTGCCTGGAGTCAAGCTGAAAAACTGTTTTTT. Full variable domain (remainder filled in from reference TRBV30 and TRBJ1-4): SQTIHQWPATLVQPVGSPLSLECTVEGTSNPNLYWYRQAAGRGLQLLFYSVGIGQISSEVPQNLSASRPQDRQFILSSKKLLLSDSGFYLCAWSQAEKLFFGSGTQLSVL.

The rearrangement links TRBV5-1 to TRBJ2-5; 12 nucleotides align to TRBD1. The V and J ends lost 0 bases and 2 bases, in that order; junction bases with no gene match: 8. The CDR3 has 18 amino acids. CDR1 and CDR2 (germline): SGHRS, YFSETQ. CDR3 amino acids: CASSLEGQGAVFQETQYF. The CDR3 nucleotides read TGCGCCAGCAGCTTGGAGGGACAGGGGGCGGTTTTTCAAGAGACCCAGTACTTC. The full variable domain, its missing parts supplied by reference TRBV5-1 and TRBJ2-5, is KAGVTQTPRYLIKTRGQQVTLSCSPISGHRSVSWYQQTPGQGLQFLFEYFSETQRNKGNFPGRFSGRQFSNSRSEMNVSTLELGDSALYLCASSLEGQGAVFQETQYFGPGTRLLVL.

The chain links TRBV7-2 to TRBJ2-1, with 9 positions matching TRBD1. V was pared by 4 bases and J by 3 bases, with 7 bases of the junction left unmatched. The CDR3 contains 16 residues. Looked up from germline, CDR1 is SGHTA and CDR2 is FQGNSA. The CDR3 reads CASSYLGTGNYNEQFF. DNA for the CDR3: TGTGCCAGCAGCTACCTCGGGACAGGGAACTACAATGAGCAGTTCTTC.

V gene TRBV27 combines with J gene TRBJ2-7, with a possible D match to TRBD1 (6 bases). Deletions cut 5 bases from V and 2 bases from J, with 16 bases between. The CDR3 is 15 residues long. Germline loops: CDR1 MNHEY, CDR2 SMNVEV (reference sequence). CDR3 coding DNA: TGTGCCAGCAGTAGAGCGAGCGGACAGACCTACGAGCAGTACTTC. Its translation: CASSRASGQTYEQYF.

This chain links TRBV5-1 with TRBJ1-5; 7 bases are shared with TRBD1. This CDR3 has 16 amino acids. Losses at the gene ends were 0 bases for V and 4 bases for J; bases not matched to a gene: 7. The germline V gene has CDR1 SGHRS and CDR2 YFSETQ. The CDR3 is CASSLGTGVGNQPQHF. The CDR3 DNA is TGCGCCAGCAGCTTGGGCACAGGGGTTGGGAATCAGCCCCAGCATTTT.

The chain has TRBV5-1 and TRBJ2-3; D remains ambiguous. There are 15 residues in the CDR3. V lost 4 bases, J lost 6 bases, and 18 bases lay in between. The germline V gene has CDR1 SGHRS and CDR2 YFSETQ. CDR3: CASSQDPSTGDTQYF. DNA of the CDR3: TGCGCCAGCAGCCAAGACCCCTCCACCGGGGATACGCAGTATTTT.

The chain uses TRBV5-5 and TRBJ1-3; tentative D call: TRBD1 (5 bases). CDR1 is SGHKS and CDR2 is YYEKEE in the germline V gene (reference sequence). The CDR3 runs to 16 residues. V was pared by 0 bases and J by 0 bases, with 10 bases between. For the CDR3, the DNA is TGTGCCAGCAGCTTGGCGGAGGGGATCTCTGGAAACACCATATATTTT. Translating it yields CASSLAEGISGNTIYF.

The gene calls are TRBV7-9 and TRBJ1-2; D is unresolved. CDR1 is SEHNR and CDR2 is FQNEAQ in the germline V gene (reference sequence). Trimming removed 5 bases at V and 4 bases at J, with 14 bases between. The length of the CDR3 is 14 residues. CDR3: CASSPGRGFYGYTF. In DNA, the CDR3 is TGTGCCAGCAGCCCCGGTCGTGGTTTCTATGGCTACACCTTC.

This rearrangement joins TRBV11-2 to TRBJ1-5, with TRBD1 identical over 10 bases. V lost 5 bases, J lost 3 bases, and 10 bases stayed unmatched. CDR1 is SGHAT and CDR2 is FQNNGV in the germline V gene. The length of the CDR3 is 17 residues. The CDR3 DNA sequence: TGTGCCAGCAGCATGTCCGGGACAGGGGCCCCCAATCAGCCCCAGCATTTT. This codes for CASSMSGTGAPNQPQHF. Variable domain in full (rest from reference TRBV11-2 and TRBJ1-5): EAGVAQSPRYKIIEKRQSVAFWCNPISGHATLYWYQQILGQGPKLLIQFQNNGVVDDSQLPKDRFSAERLKGVDSTLKIQPAKLEDSAVYLCASSMSGTGAPNQPQHFGDGTRLSIL.

The chain carries TRBV10-2 and TRBJ2-3; D unclear. V gave up 0 bases and J gave up 11 bases, with 27 bases separating them. Germline V gene data show CDR1 as WSHSY and CDR2 as SAAADI. This CDR3 contains 18 residues. The CDR3 DNA follows: TGCGCCAGCAGTGAGTCGATTATGGCAGGTCCTCACAGATACGGGCAGTATTTT. Protein sequence: CASSESIMAGPHRYGQYF.

CDR3 nucleotide sequence: TGTGCTAGTGGTTTGTCCTCCGGGACATCCTCCTACGAGCAGTACTTC. Its protein product is CASGLSSGTSSYEQYF. The V gene is TRBV12-5, the J gene TRBJ2-7; a possible D gene is TRBD1 (6 bases). The germline CDR1 and CDR2 sequences are LGHNT and FRNRAP. V was cut by 2 bases and J by 0 bases, with 14 bases left in between. This CDR3 comprises 16 residues. Supplemented by reference TRBV12-5 and TRBJ2-7, the full variable domain reads DARVTQTPRHKVTEMGQEVTMRCQPILGHNTVFWYRQTMMQGLELLAYFRNRAPLDDSGMPKDRFSAEMPDATLATLKIQPSEPRDSAVYFCASGLSSGTSSYEQYFGPGTRLTVT.

The chain links TRBV6-4 to TRBJ1-5; maybe TRBD1 (6 bases). Trimming cost V 6 bases and J 6 bases, with 12 bases left between them. Germline V gives CDR1 MRHNA, CDR2 SNTAGT. The length of the CDR3 is 13 residues. CDR3 in DNA: TGTGCCAGCAGCCCAGGACAGCCTCAGCCCCAGCATTTT. This sequence encodes CASSPGQPQPQHF.

This clone appeared once. The rearrangement links TRBV6-5 to TRBJ1-1; 7 nucleotides line up with TRBD1. CDR3 size: 13 residues. The V gene's germline CDR1 is MNHEY and CDR2 SVGAGI. The junction had 1 base not matched to a gene; V was cut back by 4 bases and J by 2 bases. CDR3 bases: TGTGCCAGCAGTTCAGGGGGTAACACTGAAGCTTTCTTT. Its protein is CASSSGGNTEAFF.

The chain uses TRBV4-1 and TRBJ1-4, with D tentatively TRBD1 (5 bases). The CDR3 contains 17 residues. V was pared by 2 bases and J by 0 bases, with 13 bases between. Germline CDR1 MGHRA, CDR2 YSYEKL. This CDR3 is CASSQRGFSSTNEKLFF. DNA for the CDR3: TGCGCCAGCAGCCAAAGGGGCTTTAGTTCAACTAATGAAAAACTGTTTTTT.

This CDR3 is CASSRKGHLSNQPQHF. CDR3 coding DNA: TGTGCCAGTAGTAGGAAAGGACACCTTAGCAATCAGCCCCAGCATTTT. The chain has TRBV19 and TRBJ1-5, with D perhaps matching TRBD1 (5 bases). Trimming left V 4 bases short and J 0 bases short, with 13 bases between. CDR3 length: 16 amino acids. CDR1 LNHDA and CDR2 SQIVND come from the germline V gene (reference sequence).

This clone was seen a handful of times. This chain connects TRBV7-8 to TRBJ2-1, with 12 positions matching TRBD2. With 1 base clipped from V and 7 bases from J, the junction kept 5 bases outside the gene matches. The CDR3 spans 16 residues. From germline, CDR1 is SGHVS and CDR2 FQNEAQ. DNA of the CDR3: TGTGCCAGCAGCTTAGTGACTAGCGGGAGTGGAAATGAGCAGTTCTTC. Protein: CASSLVTSGSGNEQFF.